The present T cell receptor beta chain was sequenced within a study of T cells expressing NK-cell markers. Study-wide context: Sorted CD3+CD56+NKG2C+, CD3+CD56+NKG2C- and CD3+CD56-NKG2C+ T cells supplied TCR beta repertoires.

Points on this clonotype: The antigen is unknown.

The study, taken as a whole, reports: Clones of NKG2C+ T cells that had expanded were of unclear HCMV specificity.

The CDR3 is 13 amino acids. The germline V gene encodes CDR1 SNHLY and CDR2 FYNNEI. TCRdb processed the 5' RACE reads again and assigns one entry to each CDR3 protein, with no DNA. This sample contains 350,000 to 400,000 distinct CDR3 sequences. This sequence joins TRBV2 and TRBJ1-2; absent DNA, TCRdb's TRBD1 call cannot be checked. The sample consisted of blood T cells: a sorted CD56 or NKG2C T cell subset, CD4+ or CD8+ T cells, or bulk PBMC T cells (not recorded which). The sequence was collected from a woman between 50 and 59 years old in good health. The CDR3 loop is CASSAWGARGYTF.